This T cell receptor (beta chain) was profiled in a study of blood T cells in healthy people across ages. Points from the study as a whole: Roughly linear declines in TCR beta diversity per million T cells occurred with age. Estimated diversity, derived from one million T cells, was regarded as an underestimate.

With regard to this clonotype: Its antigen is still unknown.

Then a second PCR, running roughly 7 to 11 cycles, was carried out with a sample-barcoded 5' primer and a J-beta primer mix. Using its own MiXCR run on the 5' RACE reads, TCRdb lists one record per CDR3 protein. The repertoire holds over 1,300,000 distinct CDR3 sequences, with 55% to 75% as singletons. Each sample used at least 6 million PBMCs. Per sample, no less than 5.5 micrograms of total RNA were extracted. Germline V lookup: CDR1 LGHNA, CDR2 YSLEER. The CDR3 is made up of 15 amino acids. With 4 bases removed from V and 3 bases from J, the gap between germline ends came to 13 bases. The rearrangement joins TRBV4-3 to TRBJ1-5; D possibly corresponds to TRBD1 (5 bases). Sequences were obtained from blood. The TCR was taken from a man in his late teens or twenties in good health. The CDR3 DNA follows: TGCGCCAGCAGCCCTACAGGAACTGCCAATCAGCCCCAGCATTTT. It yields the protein CASSPTGTANQPQHF.